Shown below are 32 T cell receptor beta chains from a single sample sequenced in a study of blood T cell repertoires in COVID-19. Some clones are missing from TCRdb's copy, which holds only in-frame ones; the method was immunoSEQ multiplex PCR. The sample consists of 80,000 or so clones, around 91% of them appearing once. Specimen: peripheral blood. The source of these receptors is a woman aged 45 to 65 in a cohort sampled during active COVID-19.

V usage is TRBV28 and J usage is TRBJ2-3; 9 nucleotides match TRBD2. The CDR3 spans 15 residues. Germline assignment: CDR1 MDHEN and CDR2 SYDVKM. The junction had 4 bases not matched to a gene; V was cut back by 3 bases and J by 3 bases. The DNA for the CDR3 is TGTGCCAGCAGTTTTAGCGGGAGTGGAACAGATACGCAGTATTTT. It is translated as CASSFSGSGTDTQYF.

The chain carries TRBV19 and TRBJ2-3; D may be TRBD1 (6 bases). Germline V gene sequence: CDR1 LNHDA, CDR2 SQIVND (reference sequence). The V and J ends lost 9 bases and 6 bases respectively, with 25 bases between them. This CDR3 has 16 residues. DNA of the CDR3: TGTGCCAGACCGGCCAGGGGTCTAGCAGGCAAGGATACGCAGTATTTT. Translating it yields CARPARGLAGKDTQYF.

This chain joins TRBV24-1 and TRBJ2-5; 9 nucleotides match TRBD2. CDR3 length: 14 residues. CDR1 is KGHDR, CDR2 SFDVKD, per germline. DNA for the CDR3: TGTGCTAGAGTGGTTGCTAGCGGGAAAGGGACCCAGTACTTC. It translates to CARVVASGKGTQYF.

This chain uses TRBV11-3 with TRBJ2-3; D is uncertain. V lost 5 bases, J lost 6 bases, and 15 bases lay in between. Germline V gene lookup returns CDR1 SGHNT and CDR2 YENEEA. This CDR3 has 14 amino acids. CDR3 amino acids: CASSAGFEVDTQYF. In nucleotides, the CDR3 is TGTGCCAGCAGCGCCGGGTTCGAGGTGGATACGCAGTATTTT.

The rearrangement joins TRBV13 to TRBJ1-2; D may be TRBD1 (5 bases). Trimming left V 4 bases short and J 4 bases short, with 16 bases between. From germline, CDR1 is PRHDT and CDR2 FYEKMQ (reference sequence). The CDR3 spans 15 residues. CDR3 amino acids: CASSSASTGLYGYTF. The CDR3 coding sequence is TGTGCCAGCAGCTCAGCATCTACAGGCCTCTATGGCTACACCTTC.

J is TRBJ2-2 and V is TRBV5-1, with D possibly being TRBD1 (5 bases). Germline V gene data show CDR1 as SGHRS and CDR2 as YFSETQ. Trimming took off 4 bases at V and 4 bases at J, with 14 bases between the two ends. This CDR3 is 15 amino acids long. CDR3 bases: TGCGCCAGCAGCCTACAGGTCACTTCCACCGGGGAGCTGTTTTTT. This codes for CASSLQVTSTGELFF.

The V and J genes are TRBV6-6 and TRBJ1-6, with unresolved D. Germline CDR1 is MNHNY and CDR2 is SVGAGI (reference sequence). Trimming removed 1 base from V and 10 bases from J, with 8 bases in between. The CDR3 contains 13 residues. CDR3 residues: CASSYLSGSPLHF. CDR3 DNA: TGTGCCAGCAGTTACTTGTCTGGCTCACCCCTCCACTTT.

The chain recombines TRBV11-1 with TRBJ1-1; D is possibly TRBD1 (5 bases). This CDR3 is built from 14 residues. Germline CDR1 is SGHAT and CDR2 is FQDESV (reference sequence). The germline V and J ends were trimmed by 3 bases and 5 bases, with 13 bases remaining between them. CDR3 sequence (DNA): TGTGCCAGCAGCTTTGGGGGGAGGTCGACTGAAGCTTTCTTT. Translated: CASSFGGRSTEAFF. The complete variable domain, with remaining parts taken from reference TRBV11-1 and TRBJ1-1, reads EAEVAQSPRYKITEKSQAVAFWCDPISGHATLYWYRQILGQGPELLVQFQDESVVDDSQLPKDRFSAERLKGVDSTLKIQPAELGDSAMYLCASSFGGRSTEAFFGQGTRLTVV.

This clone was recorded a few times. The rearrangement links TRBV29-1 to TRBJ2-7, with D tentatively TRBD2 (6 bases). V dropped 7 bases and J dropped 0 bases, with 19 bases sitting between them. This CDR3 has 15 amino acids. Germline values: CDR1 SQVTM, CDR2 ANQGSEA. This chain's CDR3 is CSASMSGFSSYEQYF. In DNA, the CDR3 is TGCAGCGCCAGCATGAGCGGGTTTAGCTCCTACGAGCAGTACTTC.

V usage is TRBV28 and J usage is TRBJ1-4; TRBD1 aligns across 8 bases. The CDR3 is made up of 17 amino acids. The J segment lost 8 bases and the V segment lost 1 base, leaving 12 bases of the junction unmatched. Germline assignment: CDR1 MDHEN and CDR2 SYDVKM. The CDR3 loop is CASSLSSQGALREKLFF. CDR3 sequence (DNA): TGTGCCAGCAGTTTATCGTCTCAGGGGGCGTTAAGGGAAAAACTGTTTTTT.

The CDR3 sequence is CASSVEWAGGPNEQFF. Written as DNA, the CDR3 is TGTGCCAGCAGCGTAGAGTGGGCGGGAGGGCCCAATGAGCAGTTCTTC. J is TRBJ2-1 and V is TRBV9; 9 bases fit TRBD2. The germline V gene encodes CDR1 SGDLS and CDR2 YYNGEE. Losses at the gene ends were 0 bases for V and 6 bases for J; bases not matched to a gene: 7. The CDR3 sequence is 16 residues long.

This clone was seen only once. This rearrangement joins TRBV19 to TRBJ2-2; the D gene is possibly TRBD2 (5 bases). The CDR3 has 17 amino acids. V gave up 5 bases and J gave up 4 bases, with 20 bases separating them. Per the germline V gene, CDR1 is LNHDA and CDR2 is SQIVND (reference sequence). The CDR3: CASSSRRAIGGTGELFF. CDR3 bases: TGTGCCAGTAGTTCCAGACGAGCCATTGGAGGCACCGGGGAGCTGTTTTTT.

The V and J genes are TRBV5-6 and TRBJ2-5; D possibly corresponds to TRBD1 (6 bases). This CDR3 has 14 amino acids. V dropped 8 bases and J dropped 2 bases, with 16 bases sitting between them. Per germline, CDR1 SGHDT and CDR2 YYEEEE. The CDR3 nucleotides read TGTGCCAGTTCCGACAGGAGCCCTCAAGAGACCCAGTACTTC. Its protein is CASSDRSPQETQYF. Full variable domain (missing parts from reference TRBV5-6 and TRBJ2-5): DAGVTQSPTHLIKTRGQQVTLRCSPKSGHDTVSWYQQALGQGPQFIFQYYEEEERQRGNFPDRFSGHQFPNYSSELNVNALLLGDSALYLCASSDRSPQETQYFGPGTRLLVL.

DNA for the CDR3: TGTGCCTGGAGTAGGGAGAACGGGGTAACTAATGAAAAACTGTTTTTT. This encodes CAWSRENGVTNEKLFF. The chain recombines TRBV30 with TRBJ1-4, with D hard to call. The germline V and J ends were trimmed by 2 bases and 1 base, with 14 bases remaining between them. The CDR3 has 16 amino acids. Germline CDR1 and CDR2: GTSNPN and SVGIG (reference sequence).

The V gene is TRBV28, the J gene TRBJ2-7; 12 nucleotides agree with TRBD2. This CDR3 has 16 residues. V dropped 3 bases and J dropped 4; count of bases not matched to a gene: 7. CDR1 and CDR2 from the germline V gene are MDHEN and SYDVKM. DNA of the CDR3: TGTGCCAGCAGTTTGTCTAGCGGGAGGGCCATGTACGAGCAGTACTTC. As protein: CASSLSSGRAMYEQYF.

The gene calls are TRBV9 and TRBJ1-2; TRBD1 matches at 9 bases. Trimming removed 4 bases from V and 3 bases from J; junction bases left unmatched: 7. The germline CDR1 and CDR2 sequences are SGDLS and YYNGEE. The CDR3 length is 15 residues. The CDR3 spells CASSPRQGGDYGYTF. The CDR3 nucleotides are TGTGCCAGCAGCCCACGACAGGGGGGAGACTATGGCTACACCTTC.

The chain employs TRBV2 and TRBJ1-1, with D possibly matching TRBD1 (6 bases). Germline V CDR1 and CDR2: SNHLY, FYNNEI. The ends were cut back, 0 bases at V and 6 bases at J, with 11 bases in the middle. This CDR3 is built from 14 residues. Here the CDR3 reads CASSEAYRVAEAFF. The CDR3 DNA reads TGTGCCAGCAGTGAAGCGTACAGGGTGGCTGAAGCTTTCTTT.

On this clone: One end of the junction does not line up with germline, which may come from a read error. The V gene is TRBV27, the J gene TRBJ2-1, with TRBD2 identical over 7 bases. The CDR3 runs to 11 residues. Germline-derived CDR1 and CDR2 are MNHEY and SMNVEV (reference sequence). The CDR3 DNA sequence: TGTGCCAGCAGTTTCCCGGGGGGTACGGTCTTC. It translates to CASSFPGGTVF.

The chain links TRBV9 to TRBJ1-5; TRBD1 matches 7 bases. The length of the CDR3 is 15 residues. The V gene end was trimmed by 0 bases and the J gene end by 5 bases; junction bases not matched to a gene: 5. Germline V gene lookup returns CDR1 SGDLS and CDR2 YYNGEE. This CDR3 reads CASSVAGQRDQPQHF. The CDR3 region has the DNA TGTGCCAGCAGCGTAGCGGGACAGCGAGATCAGCCCCAGCATTTT.

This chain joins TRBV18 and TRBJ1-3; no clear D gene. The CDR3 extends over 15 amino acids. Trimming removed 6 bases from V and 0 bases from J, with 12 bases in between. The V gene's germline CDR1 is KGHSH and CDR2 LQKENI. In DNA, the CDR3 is TGTGCCAGCTCTCCCGGGTCCCCCTCTGGAAACACCATATATTTT. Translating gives CASSPGSPSGNTIYF.

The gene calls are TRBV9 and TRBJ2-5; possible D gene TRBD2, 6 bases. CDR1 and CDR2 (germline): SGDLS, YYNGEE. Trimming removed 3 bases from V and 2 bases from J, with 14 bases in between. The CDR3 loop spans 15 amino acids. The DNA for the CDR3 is TGTGCCAGCAGCGGAACCGGGACTCCTCAAGAGACCCAGTACTTC. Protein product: CASSGTGTPQETQYF.

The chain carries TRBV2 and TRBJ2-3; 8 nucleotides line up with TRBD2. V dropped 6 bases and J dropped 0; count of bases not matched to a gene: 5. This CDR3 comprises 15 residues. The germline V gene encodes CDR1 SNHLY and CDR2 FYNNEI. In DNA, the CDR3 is TGTGCCAGCAGGAAAGTAGCGGGGAGCACAGATACGCAGTATTTT. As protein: CASRKVAGSTDTQYF.

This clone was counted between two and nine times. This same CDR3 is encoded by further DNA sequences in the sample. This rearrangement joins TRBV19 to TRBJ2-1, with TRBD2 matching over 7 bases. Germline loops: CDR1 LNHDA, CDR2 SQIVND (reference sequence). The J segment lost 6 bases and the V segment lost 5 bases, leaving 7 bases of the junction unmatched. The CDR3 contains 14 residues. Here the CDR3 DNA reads TGTGCCAGTAGTTCGGGGGAGGGCCTCAATGAGCAGTTCTTC. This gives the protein CASSSGEGLNEQFF.

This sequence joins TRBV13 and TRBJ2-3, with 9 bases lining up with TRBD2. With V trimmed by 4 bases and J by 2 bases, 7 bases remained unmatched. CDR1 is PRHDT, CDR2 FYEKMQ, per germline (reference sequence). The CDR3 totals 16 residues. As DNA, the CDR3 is TGTGCCAGCAGCTCGGTGCGGGAGGGAATCACAGATACGCAGTATTTT. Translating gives CASSSVREGITDTQYF.

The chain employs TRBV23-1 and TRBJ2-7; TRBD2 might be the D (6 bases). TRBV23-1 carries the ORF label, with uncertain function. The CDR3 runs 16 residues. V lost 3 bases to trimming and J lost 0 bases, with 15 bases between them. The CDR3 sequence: CASSHPGRWGSYEQYF. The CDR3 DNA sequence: TGCGCCAGCAGTCACCCGGGGAGGTGGGGCTCCTACGAGCAGTACTTC.

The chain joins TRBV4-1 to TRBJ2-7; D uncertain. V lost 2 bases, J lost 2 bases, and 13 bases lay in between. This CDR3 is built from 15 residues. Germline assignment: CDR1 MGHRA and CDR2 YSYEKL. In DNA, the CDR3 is TGCGCCAGCAGCCAATTTAAAGGCGGAGCCTACGAGCAGTACTTC. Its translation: CASSQFKGGAYEQYF.

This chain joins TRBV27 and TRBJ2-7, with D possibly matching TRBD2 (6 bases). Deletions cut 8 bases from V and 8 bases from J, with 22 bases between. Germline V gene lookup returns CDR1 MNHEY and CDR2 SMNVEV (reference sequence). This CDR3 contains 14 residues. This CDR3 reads CASGGANSWLQQYF. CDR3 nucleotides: TGTGCCAGCGGAGGGGCAAACTCTTGGCTACAGCAGTACTTC.

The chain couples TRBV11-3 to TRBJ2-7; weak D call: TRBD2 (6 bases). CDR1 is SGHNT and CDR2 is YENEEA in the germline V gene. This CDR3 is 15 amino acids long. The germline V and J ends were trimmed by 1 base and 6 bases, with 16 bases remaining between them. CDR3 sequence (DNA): TGTGCCAGCAGCTTAGCGGGGGACCCCGTAACCGAGCAGTACTTC. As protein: CASSLAGDPVTEQYF.

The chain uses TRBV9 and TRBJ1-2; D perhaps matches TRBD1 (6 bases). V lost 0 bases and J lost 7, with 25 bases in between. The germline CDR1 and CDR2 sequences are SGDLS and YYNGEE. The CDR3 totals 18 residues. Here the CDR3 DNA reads TGTGCCAGCAGCGTAGCGGGCTCCACAGGGTTGTTTGTGGGTGGCTACACCTTC. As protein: CASSVAGSTGLFVGGYTF. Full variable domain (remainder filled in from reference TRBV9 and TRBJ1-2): DSGVTQTPKHLITATGQRVTLRCSPRSGDLSVYWYQQSLDQGLQFLIQYYNGEERAKGNILERFSAQQFPDLHSELNLSSLELGDSALYFCASSVAGSTGLFVGGYTFGSGTRLTVV.

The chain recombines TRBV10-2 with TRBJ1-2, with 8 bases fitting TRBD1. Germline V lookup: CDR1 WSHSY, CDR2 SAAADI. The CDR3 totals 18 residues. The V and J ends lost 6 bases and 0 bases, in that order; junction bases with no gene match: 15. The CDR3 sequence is CASSLVADRGITNYGYTF. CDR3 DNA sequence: TGCGCCAGCAGCCTGGTCGCTGACAGGGGCATTACTAACTATGGCTACACCTTC.

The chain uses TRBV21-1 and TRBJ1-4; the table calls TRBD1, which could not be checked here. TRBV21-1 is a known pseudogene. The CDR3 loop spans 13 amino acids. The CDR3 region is CASSNQGGEKLFF. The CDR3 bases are TGTGCCAGCAGCAATCAGGGGGGCGAAAAACTGTTTTTT.

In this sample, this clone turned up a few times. CDR3 region: CASTTGAANEKLFF. DNA for the CDR3: TGCGCCAGCACTACAGGGGCTGCTAATGAAAAACTGTTTTTT. The chain is built from TRBV5-1 and TRBJ1-4; 7 nucleotides agree with TRBD1. Germline CDR1 and CDR2: SGHRS and YFSETQ. The CDR3 runs to 14 residues. V shed 6 bases, J shed 3 bases, and the junction held 5 bases outside the gene matches. The full variable domain, its missing parts supplied by reference TRBV5-1 and TRBJ1-4, is KAGVTQTPRYLIKTRGQQVTLSCSPISGHRSVSWYQQTPGQGLQFLFEYFSETQRNKGNFPGRFSGRQFSNSRSEMNVSTLELGDSALYLCASTTGAANEKLFFGSGTQLSVL.